This entry lists 16 T cell receptor beta chains sequenced from one sample in a study of cytomegalovirus exposure and HLA in healthy donors (dated by TCRdb to about 2017). The library was obtained by the immunoSEQ multiplex PCR assay. The clones in this table, taken by TCRdb from immuneACCESS, are in-frame only. Not every clone is retained; where verified, under half of the shortfall comes from an unresolved V gene, and the cause of the rest is unknown. In this sample the table shows about 160,000 clones, 85% to 90% of which occur a single time. 4.5% to 7% of the sample rests with the top ten. Source material: PBMCs. Receptors originate from a woman under 40 in good health and CMV-seronegative.

CDR3 amino acids: CASSLDGGSLNTGELFF. The CDR3 DNA reads TGTGCCAGCAGCTTGGATGGCGGGAGCCTGAACACCGGGGAGCTGTTTTTT. The chain uses TRBV7-2 and TRBJ2-2, with 7 bases matching TRBD2. The CDR3 runs to 17 residues. The V and J ends lost 3 bases and 1 base, in that order; junction bases with no gene match: 8. The germline gives CDR1 SGHTA, CDR2 FQGNSA. Together with reference TRBV7-2 and TRBJ2-2, the CDR3 gives the full variable domain: GAGVSQSPSNKVTEKGKDVELRCDPISGHTALYWYRQSLGQGLEFLIYFQGNSAPDKSGLPSDRFSAERTGGSVSTLTIQRTQQEDSAVYLCASSLDGGSLNTGELFFGEGSRLTVL.

V is TRBV4-3 and J is TRBJ1-1; 9 bases agree with TRBD1. The CDR3 sequence is 18 residues long. Trimming cost V 4 bases and J 3 bases; bases outside gene matches: 15. The germline gives CDR1 LGHNA, CDR2 YSLEER. The CDR3 nucleotides are TGCGCCAGCAGCCCTTTATTAACAGGGGGCGGCGGGCACACTGAAGCTTTCTTT. It encodes CASSPLLTGGGGHTEAFF.

The CDR3 nucleotides are TGCGCCAGCAGCCAAGGGGGCCCCTATGGCTACACCTTC. Its translation: CASSQGGPYGYTF. J is TRBJ1-2 and V is TRBV4-3; D is perhaps TRBD1 (5 bases). Per the germline V gene, CDR1 is LGHNA and CDR2 is YSLEER. The V end lost 1 base, the J end lost 4 bases, and 7 bases lay between the germline ends. The CDR3 sequence is 13 residues long.

The table lists this clone with a few counts. The chain uses TRBV11-2 and TRBJ1-3; D is undetermined. Per the germline V gene, CDR1 is SGHAT and CDR2 is FQNNGV. Trimming left V 1 base short and J 4 bases short, with 14 bases between. The length of the CDR3 is 16 residues. This chain's CDR3 is CASSLVQSGRGNTIYF. Here the CDR3 DNA reads TGTGCCAGCAGCTTAGTTCAAAGTGGCAGGGGAAACACCATATATTTT.

The chain couples TRBV2 to TRBJ2-3, with TRBD2 matching 9 bases. Germline V gene sequence: CDR1 SNHLY, CDR2 FYNNEI. V gave up 5 bases and J gave up 3 bases; unmatched junction bases: 6. This CDR3 spans 15 amino acids. The CDR3 here is CASSRGGLATDTQYF. The DNA of the CDR3 is TGTGCCAGCAGTAGGGGGGGACTAGCTACAGATACGCAGTATTTT.

Turning to this clone: Its ends do not fully match the called genes, so a read error is possible. This chain connects TRBV19 to TRBJ2-1; TRBD1 aligns across 7 bases. This CDR3 has 13 amino acids. Germline V gene sequence: CDR1 LNHDA, CDR2 SQIVND (reference sequence). This CDR3 reads CASSIHLRDSRVF. The CDR3 bases are TGTGCCAGTAGTATACATCTACGGGACAGCCGAGTCTTC.

The V call is TRBV4-1, the J call TRBJ2-3; 8 bases are a match to TRBD2. Germline V gene data show CDR1 as MGHRA and CDR2 as YSYEKL. The CDR3 has 16 amino acids. The J segment lost 2 bases and the V segment lost 3 bases, leaving 7 bases of the junction unmatched. CDR3 nucleotide sequence: TGCGCCAGCAGCCAGCAACTAGCGGAGCCCACAGATACGCAGTATTTT. Translating gives CASSQQLAEPTDTQYF.

This clone was observed a single time. V gene TRBV28 combines with J gene TRBJ2-5; TRBD1 aligns across 8 bases. The germline gives CDR1 MDHEN, CDR2 SYDVKM. This CDR3 spans 14 amino acids. J lost 5 bases, V lost 7 bases, and 9 bases had no gene match. The CDR3 nucleotides are TGTGCCAGCACCAAGGACAGGGAGCGGGAGACCCAGTACTTC. Translated, it gives CASTKDRERETQYF.

The rearrangement links TRBV2 to TRBJ1-6; D remains ambiguous. Germline assignment: CDR1 SNHLY and CDR2 FYNNEI. The ends were cut back, 3 bases at V and 2 bases at J, with 8 bases in the middle. CDR3 size: 15 residues. The CDR3 DNA is TGTGCCAGCAGTGAGGGGAGGACCTATAATTCACCCCTCCACTTT. Translating gives CASSEGRTYNSPLHF.

The chain is built from TRBV11-2 and TRBJ2-7; D gene uncertain. V was trimmed by 5 bases and J by 2 bases, leaving 16 bases between them. Germline lookup yields CDR1 SGHAT and CDR2 FQNNGV. The CDR3 is made up of 15 amino acids. The CDR3 region is CASSEPLSSPYEQYF. CDR3 DNA: TGTGCCAGCAGCGAACCTTTGAGTTCTCCCTACGAGCAGTACTTC.

This clone occurred a few times. The chain links TRBV6-5 to TRBJ2-2, with D perhaps matching TRBD1 (5 bases). CDR3 size: 12 residues. CDR1 and CDR2 (germline): MNHEY, SVGAGI. The V end was cut by 4 bases, the J end by 8 bases, with 8 bases between. The CDR3 sequence is CASSSRTGELFF. DNA for the CDR3: TGTGCCAGCAGTTCACGGACAGGGGAGCTGTTTTTT.

This chain uses TRBV28 with TRBJ1-3; D gene uncertain. V lost 5 bases and J 8 bases, leaving 13 bases between the germline ends. The CDR3 spans 13 residues. Germline V gives CDR1 MDHEN, CDR2 SYDVKM. The CDR3: CASSDVGRDTIYF. As DNA, the CDR3 is TGTGCCAGCAGTGACGTAGGGAGGGACACCATATATTTT.

The V gene is TRBV29-1, the J gene TRBJ1-1; possibly TRBD1 for D (5 bases). The CDR3 consists of 13 residues. The V gene's germline CDR1 is SQVTM and CDR2 ANQGSEA. V lost 2 bases to trimming and J lost 1 base, with 8 bases between them. The CDR3 DNA reads TGCAGCGTTGAACGACAGCAGAACACTGAAGCTTTCTTT. This codes for CSVERQQNTEAFF.

This chain uses TRBV6-5 with TRBJ2-1; D is unclear. With 0 bases removed from V and 6 bases from J, the gap between germline ends came to 15 bases. Germline lookup yields CDR1 MNHEY and CDR2 SVGAGI. The CDR3 totals 16 residues. The chain's CDR3 is CASSYSAYPRGNEQFF. The CDR3 nucleotides are TGTGCCAGCAGTTACTCCGCCTACCCGAGAGGCAATGAGCAGTTCTTC.

CDR3 sequence reads: CASSGQEEVNTEAFF. In nucleotides, the CDR3 is TGTGCCAGCAGCGGACAGGAGGAAGTGAACACTGAAGCTTTCTTT. V usage is TRBV6-1 and J usage is TRBJ1-1, with 7 bases fitting TRBD1. The CDR3 spans 15 residues. CDR1 MNHNS and CDR2 SASEGT come from the germline V gene. J was trimmed by 0 bases and V by 6 bases; bases with no gene match: 7.

The genes are TRBV30 and TRBJ2-7; D is possibly TRBD2 (6 bases). Germline V gene sequence: CDR1 GTSNPN, CDR2 SVGIG (reference sequence). The CDR3 is 13 amino acids. Here the CDR3 reads CAQSGGSIHEQYF. CDR3 in DNA: TGTGCACAGAGTGGGGGGAGTATCCACGAGCAGTACTTC.